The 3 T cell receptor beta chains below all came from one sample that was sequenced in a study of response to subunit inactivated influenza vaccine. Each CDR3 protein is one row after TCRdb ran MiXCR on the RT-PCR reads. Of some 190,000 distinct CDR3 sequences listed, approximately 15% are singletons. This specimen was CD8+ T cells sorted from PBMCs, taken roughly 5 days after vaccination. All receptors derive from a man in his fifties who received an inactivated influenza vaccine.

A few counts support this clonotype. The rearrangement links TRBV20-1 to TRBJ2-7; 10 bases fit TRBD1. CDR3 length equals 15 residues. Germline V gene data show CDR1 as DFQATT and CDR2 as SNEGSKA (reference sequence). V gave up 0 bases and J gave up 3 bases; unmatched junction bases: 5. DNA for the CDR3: TGCAGTGCTAGAGATCAATGGACAGGGGGCTACGAGCAGTACTTC. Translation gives CSARDQWTGGYEQYF.

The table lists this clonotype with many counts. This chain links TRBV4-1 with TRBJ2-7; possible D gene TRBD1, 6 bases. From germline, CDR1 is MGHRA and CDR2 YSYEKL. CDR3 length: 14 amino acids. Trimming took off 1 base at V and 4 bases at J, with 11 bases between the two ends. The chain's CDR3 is CASSQAQGLYEQYF. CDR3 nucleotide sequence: TGCGCCAGCAGCCAAGCACAGGGTCTGTACGAGCAGTACTTC.

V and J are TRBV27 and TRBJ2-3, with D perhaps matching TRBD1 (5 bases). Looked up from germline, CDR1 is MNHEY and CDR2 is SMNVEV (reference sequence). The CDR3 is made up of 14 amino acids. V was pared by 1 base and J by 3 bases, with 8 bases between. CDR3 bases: TGTGCCAGCAGTTTATACCAGGGAACAGATACGCAGTATTTT. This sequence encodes CASSLYQGTDTQYF.